This T cell receptor beta chain was observed in a study of cytomegalovirus exposure and HLA in healthy donors. Points from the study as a whole: A prior analysis recorded that most TCR beta V segments were productive about 87% or about 30% of the time. A later analysis associated 15,000 to 20,000 TCR beta sequences with HLA alleles at a 0.05 false discovery rate. Associated with cytomegalovirus, according to the listing, were fewer than 200 TCR beta chains.

Vbeta (60) and Jbeta (13) primers were used in the PCR. TCRdb's copy holds only in-frame clones and misses some; the assay was immunoSEQ multiplex PCR. The table lists about 230,000 clones, 80% to 90% of them singletons, with approximately 0.24% in the top ten. Of note for this clone: Its specificity is not known.

V lost 5 bases, J lost 1 base, and 12 bases stayed unmatched. The germline V gene has CDR1 MNHEY and CDR2 SMNVEV (reference sequence). This CDR3 comprises 18 residues. The clonotype was recovered from a girl aged 2 to 10 in good health and CMV-seronegative. The chain has TRBV27 and TRBJ1-1, with 11 bases that match TRBD1. The sequenced sample was PBMCs. CDR3 protein: CASSDTGTGGWANTEAFF. CDR3 coding DNA: TGTGCCAGCAGTGATACCGGGACAGGGGGGTGGGCGAACACTGAAGCTTTCTTT.